The clone carrying this TCR beta chain was seen only a few times. The antigen is undetermined. One heparinised draw, averaging about 0.11 L, was taken per donor. The investigators reverse transcribed all of the isolated RNA, so they sequenced expressed TCRB transcripts. Using immunoSEQ multiplex PCR, the repertoire was profiled, and TCRdb retains in-frame clones only, with some absent. The sample has 300,000 to 350,000 clones, approximately 8% seen once. This sample is drawn from a study of beta chain features in type 1 diabetes. Findings of the study overall: High-TCR-expressing cells could be over-represented by cDNA sequencing. A greater similarity of naive, central memory and Treg TCRB repertoires was seen among patients than among healthy donors.

The CDR3 covers 13 residues. Germline loops: CDR1 LNHDA, CDR2 SQIVND (reference sequence). Between the trimmed V and J ends, which lost 1 base and 8 bases, there was a span of 8 bases. Sequencing input: central memory CD4+ T cells from blood. The chain carries TRBV19 and TRBJ1-4, with unresolved D. The source of this sequence is a woman between 18 and 29 years old in good health. The CDR3 DNA follows: TGTGCCAGTAGTATAGGGATGTCGGAAAAACTGTTTTTT. Its protein is CASSIGMSEKLFF.